This is a list of T cell receptor beta chains from one sample in a study of blood T cells in healthy people across ages. TCRdb redid the calling of the 5' RACE reads with MiXCR, one entry per CDR3 protein. The table lists 2 million or so distinct CDR3 sequences, around 48% of them singletons. Material for sequencing was blood. The receptors were sampled from a woman aged 40 to 55 in good health. Each CDR3 is given without its conserved first and last residue. Only some rows state a clone size, as once, few, many or a class for expanded clones.

size	V	J	CDR3
NA	TRBV7-2	TRBJ1-4	ASSLDSSVRGLF
NA	TRBV29-1	TRBJ2-3	SVVVRGRTDTQY
NA	TRBV6-2/TRBV6-3	TRBJ2-3	ASSRGILAGSTIDTQY
NA	TRBV6-2/TRBV6-3	TRBJ2-1	ANSMYLDNEQF
NA	TRBV20-1	TRBJ2-5	SARVLNGFDETQY
NA	TRBV7-9	TRBJ2-1	ASSLVLASGPPYNEQF
NA	TRBV25-1	TRBJ2-1	ASSERQGVYNEQF
few	TRBV29-1	TRBJ1-2	SVSQGIYGYT
NA	TRBV12-3/TRBV12-4	TRBJ1-5	ASRAGGDQPQH
NA	TRBV28	TRBJ1-2	ASSWDSPYYGYT
few	TRBV5-1	TRBJ2-5	ASSSGLERSRETQY
NA	TRBV7-9	TRBJ1-6	ASSLASPSPLH
once	TRBV7-9	TRBJ2-2	ASSLQETGELF
NA	TRBV7-3	TRBJ1-6	ASSQHSVGSPLH
NA	TRBV6-1	TRBJ2-3	ASVPYSGGYITDTQY
few	TRBV7-8	TRBJ2-7	ASSLWAAGQY
NA	TRBV5-1	TRBJ1-5	ASSLDSLSKPQH
few	TRBV5-1	TRBJ2-7	ASSPPREAHEQY
NA	TRBV5-1	TRBJ1-1	ASSLEGRGRDTEAF
few	TRBV7-7	TRBJ2-1	ASSSSGGAHNEQF
few	TRBV9	TRBJ2-1	ASSAPYNEQF
NA	TRBV7-2	TRBJ1-2	ASSSRTGGYT